The entry below gives a single T cell receptor (beta chain) sequence along with its context. What it recognizes is unknown. The table came from immunoSEQ multiplex PCR; TCRdb's copy has only in-frame clones and leaves some out. Of 55,000 to 75,000 clones in the sample, about 94% were seen once. The ends were cut back, 1 base at V and 11 bases at J, with 14 bases in the middle. Looked up from germline, CDR1 is KGHSH and CDR2 is LQKENI. The CDR3 has 13 amino acids. This sample was included in a study of cytomegalovirus exposure and HLA in healthy donors. General study points: The majority of TCR sequences were rare, yet some public TCRs appeared in many donors.

J is TRBJ1-1 and V is TRBV18; D is ambiguous. Material for sequencing was PBMCs. This TCR was recovered from a man between 18 and 35 years old in good health and CMV-seropositive. The DNA of the CDR3 is TGTGCCAGCTCACCACTAGCAACCAGTATGGCTTTCTTT. As protein: CASSPLATSMAFF.